The 17 T cell receptor beta chains in this list originate from one sample, sequenced in a study of T cell responses to AZD1222 COVID-19 vaccine (dated by TCRdb to the early 2020s). To prepare the library, the immunoSEQ multiplex PCR assay was applied. The clones in this table, taken by TCRdb from immuneACCESS, are in-frame only. Not every clone is retained; where verified, under half of the shortfall comes from an unresolved V gene, and the cause of the rest is unknown. Within this sample are 150,000 to 250,000 clones, with 91% of them counted one time only. The biggest ten clones account for 3% to 3.5% of the sample. The time point label here, explained by the study, means: about 28 days (+/-7) after the second vaccine dose. The sample in question was peripheral blood, obtained 28 days after the second AZD1222 dose. These receptors came from an adult who received the AZD1222 COVID-19 vaccine.

This chain connects TRBV7-2 to TRBJ2-5, with 12 positions matching TRBD2. V was clipped by 6 bases and J by 7 bases; unmatched bases: 9. Per the germline V gene, CDR1 is SGHTA and CDR2 is FQGNSA. The CDR3 has 15 residues. CDR3 region: CASSTSGRYEVTQYF. The DNA of the CDR3 is TGTGCCAGCAGTACTAGCGGGAGGTACGAGGTGACCCAGTACTTC.

The gene calls are TRBV27 and TRBJ2-1; 9 nucleotides align to TRBD2. Germline V gene data show CDR1 as MNHEY and CDR2 as SMNVEV (reference sequence). The CDR3 length is 18 residues. J was trimmed by 0 bases and V by 4 bases; bases with no gene match: 10. CDR3 bases: TGTGCCAGCAGTTACTTACGGGGACTAGCTGCCTCCTACAATGAGCAGTTCTTC. It translates to CASSYLRGLAASYNEQFF.

The chain recombines TRBV6-5 with TRBJ2-7; D remains unclear. Germline assignment: CDR1 MNHEY and CDR2 SVGAGI. The CDR3 totals 14 residues. Between the trimmed V and J ends, which lost 0 bases and 5 bases, there was a span of 11 bases. This chain's CDR3 is CASSYSKPPDEQYF. The CDR3 DNA follows: TGTGCCAGCAGTTACTCGAAACCACCCGACGAGCAGTACTTC.

The gene calls are TRBV5-1 and TRBJ2-7, with D possibly matching TRBD1 (5 bases). V was trimmed by 4 bases and J by 3 bases, leaving 8 bases between them. The CDR3 covers 12 residues. Per the germline V gene, CDR1 is SGHRS and CDR2 is YFSETQ. CDR3 sequence reads: CASSLDIYEQYF. The CDR3 DNA sequence: TGCGCCAGCAGCCTGGACATCTACGAGCAGTACTTC.

V usage is TRBV30 and J usage is TRBJ2-5; D is undetermined. The V gene lost 0 bases and the J gene lost 5 bases, with 10 bases spanning the gap. Germline assignment: CDR1 GTSNPN and CDR2 SVGIG (reference sequence). This CDR3 contains 13 residues. The CDR3 loop is CAWSVRARETQYF. The CDR3 coding sequence is TGTGCCTGGAGTGTAAGAGCGAGGGAGACCCAGTACTTC.

J is TRBJ2-2 and V is TRBV27; 8 nucleotides line up with TRBD2. CDR1 is MNHEY and CDR2 is SMNVEV in the germline V gene (reference sequence). The V gene end was trimmed by 3 bases and the J gene end by 4 bases; junction bases not matched to a gene: 7. The CDR3 sequence is 16 residues long. This chain's CDR3 is CASSLAGRAATGELFF. CDR3 bases: TGTGCCAGCAGTTTGGCCGGGAGGGCCGCCACCGGGGAGCTGTTTTTT.

As to this clone: Relative to the germline gene, one junction end is altered; a read error may explain this. The chain joins TRBV6-1 to TRBJ2-5; TRBD2 matches at 7 bases. This CDR3 has 15 amino acids. Germline V lookup: CDR1 MNHNS, CDR2 SASEGT. The CDR3 region is CASREATSMVETQYF. As DNA, the CDR3 is TGTGCCAGCAGGGAAGCGACTAGCATGGTAGAGACCCAGTACTTC.

The chain is built from TRBV6-5 and TRBJ1-2; 9 bases are shared with TRBD1. CDR1 and CDR2 from the germline V gene are MNHEY and SVGAGI. V lost 10 bases and J lost 5; bases outside the gene matches: 11. The CDR3 loop spans 14 amino acids. The CDR3 DNA reads as TGTGCCATCCATCCGGGACAGGGCATTTATGGCTACACCTTC. Amino acids: CAIHPGQGIYGYTF.

This clone was counted a single time. The chain combines TRBV7-9 with TRBJ1-2; D may be TRBD1 (5 bases). The germline V and J ends were trimmed by 4 bases and 3 bases, with 15 bases remaining between them. The length of the CDR3 is 15 residues. CDR1 and CDR2 (germline): SEHNR, FQNEAQ (reference sequence). CDR3 in DNA: TGTGCCAGCAGCTCGCCGGGGGGTGGCGACTATGGCTACACCTTC. It is translated as CASSSPGGGDYGYTF.

CDR3 amino acids: CASTKDGPNYGYTF. DNA of the CDR3: TGTGCCAGCACCAAGGATGGGCCGAACTATGGCTACACCTTC. The genes are TRBV11-2 and TRBJ1-2; D not certain. The CDR3 runs to 14 residues. Germline V gene data show CDR1 as SGHAT and CDR2 as FQNNGV. The V gene lost 7 bases and the J gene lost 2 bases, with 14 bases spanning the gap.

The V and J genes are TRBV6-5 and TRBJ2-1; D might be TRBD1 (5 bases). The germline gives CDR1 MNHEY, CDR2 SVGAGI. This CDR3 has 13 residues. Trimming took off 7 bases at V and 2 bases at J, with 9 bases between the two ends. The CDR3, as DNA: TGTGCCAGCAAGGACACAACCTACAATGAGCAGTTCTTC. This gives the protein CASKDTTYNEQFF.

The sample holds one count of this clone. V is TRBV30 and J is TRBJ1-2; tentatively, D is TRBD1 (5 bases). V was pared by 4 bases and J by 3 bases, with 15 bases between. The CDR3 covers 14 residues. Germline loops: CDR1 GTSNPN, CDR2 SVGIG (reference sequence). As DNA, the CDR3 is TGTGCCTGGACCAGGGAGCCAGGGCACTATGGCTACACCTTC. Translation: CAWTREPGHYGYTF. The full variable domain, completed using reference TRBV30 and TRBJ1-2, is SQTIHQWPATLVQPVGSPLSLECTVEGTSNPNLYWYRQAAGRGLQLLFYSVGIGQISSEVPQNLSASRPQDRQFILSSKKLLLSDSGFYLCAWTREPGHYGYTFGSGTRLTVV.

The V call is TRBV2, the J call TRBJ1-2; TRBD1 matches 7 bases. The CDR3 runs 14 residues. Germline CDR1 SNHLY, CDR2 FYNNEI. With 4 bases clipped from V and 4 bases from J, the junction kept 6 bases outside the gene matches. CDR3 in DNA: TGTGCCAGCAGTGTAAGGGGGGACAGCTATGGCTACACCTTC. Protein: CASSVRGDSYGYTF.

J is TRBJ2-1 and V is TRBV19; possibly TRBD2 for D (7 bases). From germline, CDR1 is LNHDA and CDR2 SQIVND (reference sequence). There are 15 residues in the CDR3. V was shortened by 5 bases and J by 2 bases, with 13 bases between the two germline ends. The CDR3 spells CASSVSGTPYNEQFF. CDR3 coding DNA: TGTGCCAGTAGTGTAAGCGGGACACCCTACAATGAGCAGTTCTTC.

The chain joins TRBV10-3 to TRBJ2-7; D is unresolved. Looked up from germline, CDR1 is ENHRY and CDR2 is SYGVKD. This CDR3 is built from 11 residues. Between the trimmed V and J ends, which lost 0 bases and 9 bases, there was a span of 6 bases. The CDR3 is CAISESWGQYF. CDR3 nucleotides: TGTGCCATCAGTGAGTCCTGGGGGCAGTACTTC.

V is TRBV28 and J is TRBJ1-2, with 8 bases fitting TRBD1. The CDR3 loop spans 19 amino acids. Germline V lookup: CDR1 MDHEN, CDR2 SYDVKM. The ends lost 7 bases at V and 8 bases at J; junction bases unmatched: 27. The CDR3 reads CASTLPGAGGAGIGKGYTF. For the CDR3, the DNA is TGTGCCAGCACCCTCCCCGGGGCAGGGGGCGCTGGGATAGGTAAAGGCTACACCTTC.

This clone has only a few counts. The chain recombines TRBV27 with TRBJ1-1; D remains unclear. The CDR3 consists of 16 residues. Deletions cut 4 bases from V and 5 bases from J, with 20 bases between. Germline loops: CDR1 MNHEY, CDR2 SMNVEV (reference sequence). The CDR3 reads CASSSIWLGLGTEAFF. The CDR3 DNA follows: TGTGCCAGCAGTTCAATATGGTTAGGGTTGGGGACTGAAGCTTTCTTT.